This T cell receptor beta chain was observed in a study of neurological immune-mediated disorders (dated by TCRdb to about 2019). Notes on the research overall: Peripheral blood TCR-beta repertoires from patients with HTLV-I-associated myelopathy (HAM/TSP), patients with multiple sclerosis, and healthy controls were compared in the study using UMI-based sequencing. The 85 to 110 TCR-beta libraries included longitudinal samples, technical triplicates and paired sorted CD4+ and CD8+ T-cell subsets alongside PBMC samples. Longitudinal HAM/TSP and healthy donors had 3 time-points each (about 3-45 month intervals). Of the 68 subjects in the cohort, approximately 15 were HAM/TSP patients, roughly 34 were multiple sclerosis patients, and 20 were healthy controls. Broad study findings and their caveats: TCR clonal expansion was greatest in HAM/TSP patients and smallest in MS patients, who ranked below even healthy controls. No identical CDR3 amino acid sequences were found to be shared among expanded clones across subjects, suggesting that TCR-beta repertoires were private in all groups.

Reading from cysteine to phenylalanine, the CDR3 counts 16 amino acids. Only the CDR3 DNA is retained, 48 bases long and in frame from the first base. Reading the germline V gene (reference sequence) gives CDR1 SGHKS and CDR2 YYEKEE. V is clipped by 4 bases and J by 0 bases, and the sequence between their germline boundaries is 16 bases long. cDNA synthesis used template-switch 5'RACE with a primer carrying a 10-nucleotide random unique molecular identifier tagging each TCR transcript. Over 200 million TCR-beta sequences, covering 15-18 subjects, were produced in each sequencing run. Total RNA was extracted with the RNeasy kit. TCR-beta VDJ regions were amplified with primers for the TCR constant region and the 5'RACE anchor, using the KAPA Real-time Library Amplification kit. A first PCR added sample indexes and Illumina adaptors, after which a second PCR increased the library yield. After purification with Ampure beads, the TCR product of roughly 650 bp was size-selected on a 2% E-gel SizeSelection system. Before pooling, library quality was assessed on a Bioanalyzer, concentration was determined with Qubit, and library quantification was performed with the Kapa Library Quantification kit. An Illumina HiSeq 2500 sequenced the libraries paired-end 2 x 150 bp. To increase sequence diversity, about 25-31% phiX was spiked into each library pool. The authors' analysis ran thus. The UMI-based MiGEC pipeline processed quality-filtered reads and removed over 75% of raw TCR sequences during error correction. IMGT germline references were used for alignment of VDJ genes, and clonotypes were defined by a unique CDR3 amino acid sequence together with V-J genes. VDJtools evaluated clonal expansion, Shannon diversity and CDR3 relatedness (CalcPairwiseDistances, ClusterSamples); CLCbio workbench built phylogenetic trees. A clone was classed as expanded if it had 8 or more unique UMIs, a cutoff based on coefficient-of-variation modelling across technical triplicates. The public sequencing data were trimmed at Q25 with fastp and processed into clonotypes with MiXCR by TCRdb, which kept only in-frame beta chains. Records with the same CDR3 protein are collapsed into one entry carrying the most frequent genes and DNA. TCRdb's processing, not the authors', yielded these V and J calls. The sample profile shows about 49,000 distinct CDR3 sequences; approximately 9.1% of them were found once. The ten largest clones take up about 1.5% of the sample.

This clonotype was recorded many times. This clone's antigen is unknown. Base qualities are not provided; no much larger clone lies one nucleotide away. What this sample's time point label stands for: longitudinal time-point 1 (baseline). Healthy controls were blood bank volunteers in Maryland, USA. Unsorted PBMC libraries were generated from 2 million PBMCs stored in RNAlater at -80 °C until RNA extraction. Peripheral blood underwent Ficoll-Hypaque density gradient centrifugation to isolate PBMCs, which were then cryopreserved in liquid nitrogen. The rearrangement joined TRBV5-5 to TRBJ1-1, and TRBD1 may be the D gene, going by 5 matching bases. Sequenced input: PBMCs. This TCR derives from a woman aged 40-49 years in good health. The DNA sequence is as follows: TGTGCCAGCAGCGGCGGGGGACGGCCCATGAACACTGAAGCTTTCTTT. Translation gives CASSGGGRPMNTEAFF.